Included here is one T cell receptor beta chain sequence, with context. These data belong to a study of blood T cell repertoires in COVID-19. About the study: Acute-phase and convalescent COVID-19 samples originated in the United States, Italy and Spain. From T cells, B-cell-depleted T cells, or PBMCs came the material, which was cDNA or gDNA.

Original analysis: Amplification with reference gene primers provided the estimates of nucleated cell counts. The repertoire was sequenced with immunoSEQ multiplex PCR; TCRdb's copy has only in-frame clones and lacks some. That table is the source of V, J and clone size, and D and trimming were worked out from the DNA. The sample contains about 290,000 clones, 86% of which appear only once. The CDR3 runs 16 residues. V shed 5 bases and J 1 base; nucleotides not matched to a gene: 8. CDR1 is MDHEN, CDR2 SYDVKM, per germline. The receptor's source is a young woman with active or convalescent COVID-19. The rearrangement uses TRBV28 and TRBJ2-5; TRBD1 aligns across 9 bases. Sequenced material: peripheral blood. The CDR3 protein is CASSERQGVAQETQYF. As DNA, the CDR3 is TGTGCCAGCAGTGAACGACAGGGGGTAGCCCAAGAGACCCAGTACTTC.